The 3 T cell receptor beta chains in this list originate from one sample, sequenced in a study of shared clonotypes between healthy human individuals. This table comes from immunoSEQ multiplex PCR, and its TCRdb copy is limited to in-frame clones, with some not included. The table records about 2.4 million clones, roughly nine tenths of them present only once. The material sequenced was naive CD4+ T cells sorted from blood. Described subset: CD45RA+ positively selected. These receptors were collected from a man aged 18 to 30 in good health.

This chain connects TRBV7-9 to TRBJ1-1; 9 nucleotides agree with TRBD1. The germline V gene has CDR1 SEHNR and CDR2 FQNEAQ (reference sequence). V dropped 6 bases and J dropped 5; count of bases not matched to a gene: 7. The CDR3 has 14 amino acids. DNA of the CDR3: TGTGCCAGCAGTCCACAGGGGGCAACGACTGAAGCTTTCTTT. Translated, it gives CASSPQGATTEAFF.

The chain is built from TRBV15 and TRBJ1-1; a possible D gene is TRBD1 (5 bases). Per the germline V gene, CDR1 is LNHNV and CDR2 is YYDKDF (reference sequence). V was cut by 1 base and J by 1 base, with 7 bases left in between. This CDR3 is built from 14 residues. DNA of the CDR3: TGTGCCACCAGCAGAGGACAGCAGAACACTGAAGCTTTCTTT. Translated: CATSRGQQNTEAFF.

This sequence joins TRBV6-1 and TRBJ1-5; 9 bases are a match to TRBD1. The ends lost 6 bases at V and 4 bases at J; junction bases unmatched: 13. Germline CDR1 reads MNHNS; CDR2 reads SASEGT. This CDR3 has 17 residues. The CDR3 sequence: CASSEQGAGLRNQPQHF. The CDR3 DNA reads as TGTGCCAGCAGCGAACAGGGGGCGGGCTTACGGAATCAGCCCCAGCATTTT.